Below, 18 T cell receptor beta chains from the same sample are listed, as sequenced in a study of shared clonotypes between healthy human individuals. Assay: immunoSEQ multiplex PCR; the TCRdb copy retains only in-frame clones and omits some. Of 950,000 to 1,100,000 clones in the sample, around 74% are singletons; the top ten hold about 1.5%. The specimen was memory CD4+ T cells sorted from blood. This sample's subset: CD45RA-negative fraction. The receptors come from a man between 18 and 35 years old in good health.

In this sample, this clone turned up a few times. This chain joins TRBV10-2 and TRBJ2-3; D gene unclear. V was shortened by 0 bases and J by 1 base, with 8 bases between the two germline ends. The CDR3 extends over 15 amino acids. The germline V gene encodes CDR1 WSHSY and CDR2 SAAADI. CDR3 amino acids: CASSESSRGTDTQYF. The CDR3, as DNA: TGCGCCAGCAGTGAGTCGTCAAGGGGCACAGATACGCAGTATTTT.

V usage is TRBV11-2 and J usage is TRBJ1-4; possible D gene TRBD1, 6 bases. Germline assignment: CDR1 SGHAT and CDR2 FQNNGV. The CDR3 consists of 17 residues. Trimming stripped 5 bases from V and 0 bases from J, with 16 bases between. CDR3 bases: TGTGCCAGCAGCCTAAGACAGGCAACCGCAACTAATGAAAAACTGTTTTTT. This encodes CASSLRQATATNEKLFF.

This clone was detected only once. This rearrangement joins TRBV5-1 to TRBJ2-3; 9 bases fit TRBD2. The CDR3 contains 14 residues. Germline V gene lookup returns CDR1 SGHRS and CDR2 YFSETQ. V was clipped by 4 bases and J by 4 bases; unmatched bases: 4. DNA of the CDR3: TGCGCCAGCAGCGCAAGGACTAGCGCAGATACGCAGTATTTT. It encodes CASSARTSADTQYF.

The CDR3: CASSSGNANIQYF. In DNA, the CDR3 is TGTGCCAGCAGTTCTGGCAACGCTAACATTCAGTACTTC. V and J are TRBV27 and TRBJ2-4; D unclear. Germline lookup yields CDR1 MNHEY and CDR2 SMNVEV (reference sequence). Trimming cost V 4 bases and J 7 bases, with 11 bases left between them. The CDR3 has 13 residues.

This clone was recorded once. This CDR3 reads CASSLGQGLQETQYF. The CDR3 coding sequence is TGTGCCAGCAGCTTGGGACAGGGATTACAAGAGACCCAGTACTTC. V is TRBV5-4 and J is TRBJ2-5; 7 bases line up with TRBD1. The CDR3 totals 15 residues. The junction had 4 bases not matched to a gene; V was cut back by 0 bases and J by 2 bases. Germline V gene sequence: CDR1 SGHNT, CDR2 YYREEE (reference sequence).

V and J are TRBV23-1 and TRBJ1-1; D is unclear. TRBV23-1 is filed as an ORF, its function uncertain. CDR3 length: 15 residues. V was shortened by 3 bases and J by 0 bases, with 11 bases between the two germline ends. The CDR3 bases are TGCGCCAGCAGTCATGGGCGACCAATGAACACTGAAGCTTTCTTT. Its protein is CASSHGRPMNTEAFF.

The chain couples TRBV11-2 to TRBJ2-5, with D possibly TRBD2 on 6 matching bases. The CDR3 loop spans 16 amino acids. Looked up from germline, CDR1 is SGHAT and CDR2 is FQNNGV. V lost 5 bases and J 1 base, leaving 17 bases between the germline ends. The CDR3 DNA reads TGTGCCAGCAGCCAAGGCCCGTCCGGGGGCCAAGAGACCCAGTACTTC. Protein: CASSQGPSGGQETQYF. Complete variable domain (other parts from reference TRBV11-2 and TRBJ2-5): EAGVAQSPRYKIIEKRQSVAFWCNPISGHATLYWYQQILGQGPKLLIQFQNNGVVDDSQLPKDRFSAERLKGVDSTLKIQPAKLEDSAVYLCASSQGPSGGQETQYFGPGTRLLVL.

The chain couples TRBV30 to TRBJ1-2; D is uncertain. CDR3 length: 14 residues. Germline V lookup: CDR1 GTSNPN, CDR2 SVGIG (reference sequence). Trimming pared 3 bases from V and 6 bases from J, leaving 17 bases between. This CDR3 reads CAWREKSGWDGYTF. The DNA for the CDR3 is TGTGCCTGGAGGGAAAAGAGCGGCTGGGATGGCTACACCTTC.

The J gene is TRBJ1-1, the V gene TRBV5-5; D remains unclear. CDR3 length: 13 residues. V gave up 6 bases and J gave up 0 bases, with 9 bases separating them. Germline assignment: CDR1 SGHKS and CDR2 YYEKEE (reference sequence). The CDR3 sequence: CASTRAVNTEAFF. As DNA, the CDR3 is TGTGCCAGCACTAGGGCGGTGAACACTGAAGCTTTCTTT.

The table lists this clone with a count of one. The sample carries other DNA sequences with the same CDR3. This sequence joins TRBV7-9 and TRBJ2-5; 9 nucleotides match TRBD1. V lost 3 bases and J lost 4; bases outside the gene matches: 3. Germline CDR1 is SEHNR and CDR2 is FQNEAQ (reference sequence). The CDR3 is 14 amino acids. CDR3 in amino acids: CASSLTGGGETQYF. The CDR3 nucleotides are TGTGCCAGCAGCTTGACAGGGGGAGGAGAGACCCAGTACTTC.

This sequence joins TRBV18 and TRBJ2-5; perhaps TRBD1 as D (5 bases). The V end was cut by 2 bases, the J end by 3 bases, with 10 bases between. The CDR3 covers 14 residues. Per germline, CDR1 KGHSH and CDR2 LQKENI. Here the CDR3 reads CASSPSGLKETQYF. The CDR3 bases are TGTGCCAGCTCACCATCAGGGCTTAAAGAGACCCAGTACTTC. Looking up the rest from reference TRBV18 and TRBJ2-5 gives the full variable domain: NAGVMQNPRHLVRRRGQEARLRCSPMKGHSHVYWYRQLPEEGLKFMVYLQKENIIDESGMPKERFSAEFPKEGPSILRIQQVVRGDSAAYFCASSPSGLKETQYFGPGTRLLVL.

The genes are TRBV5-6 and TRBJ2-2; D unclear. Germline assignment: CDR1 SGHDT and CDR2 YYEEEE. The CDR3 spans 12 residues. The V and J ends lost 2 bases and 5 bases respectively, with 4 bases between them. CDR3 protein: CASSFSTGELFF. CDR3 bases: TGTGCCAGCAGCTTTTCTACCGGGGAGCTGTTTTTT.

This sequence joins TRBV11-3 and TRBJ2-1; 8 nucleotides line up with TRBD2. This CDR3 spans 15 amino acids. Germline lookup yields CDR1 SGHNT and CDR2 YENEEA. Trimming took 4 bases from V and 4 from J; bases not matched to a gene: 6. CDR3 sequence reads: CASSSSGGGYNEQFF. The CDR3 DNA sequence: TGTGCCAGCAGCTCGAGCGGGGGAGGTTACAATGAGCAGTTCTTC.

This clone appeared a few times. Other DNA sequences in this specimen translate into the identical CDR3. The V call is TRBV10-3, the J call TRBJ2-5; the D gene could be TRBD1 or TRBD2 (6 bases each). CDR1 is ENHRY and CDR2 is SYGVKD in the germline V gene. This CDR3 comprises 13 residues. The V gene lost 3 bases and the J gene lost 4 bases, with 9 bases spanning the gap. CDR3 sequence (DNA): TGTGCCATCAGTGATGGGGGGCGAGAGACCCAGTACTTC. This encodes CAISDGGRETQYF.

The chain joins TRBV19 to TRBJ2-1; D possibly corresponds to TRBD2 (5 bases). Germline V lookup: CDR1 LNHDA, CDR2 SQIVND (reference sequence). CDR3 length: 15 amino acids. V shed 1 base and J shed 3 bases, with 10 bases lying between them. The DNA for the CDR3 is TGTGCCAGTAGTATAGCCCTAGCCCACTACAATGAGCAGTTCTTC. It yields the protein CASSIALAHYNEQFF.

The V and J genes are TRBV29-1 and TRBJ2-6; D not certain. This CDR3 contains 13 residues. Germline loops: CDR1 SQVTM, CDR2 ANQGSEA. V lost 5 bases, J lost 2 bases, and 7 bases lay in between. The CDR3 DNA reads as TGCAGCGTTTTAGTTGCTGGGGCCAACGTCCTGACTTTC. The encoded protein is CSVLVAGANVLTF. Full variable domain (missing parts from reference TRBV29-1 and TRBJ2-6): SAVISQKPSRDICQRGTSLTIQCQVDSQVTMMFWYRQQPGQSLTLIATANQGSEATYESGFVIDKFPISRPNLTFSTLTVSNMSPEDSSIYLCSVLVAGANVLTFGAGSRLTVL.

Comment on this clone: Other DNA variants within this sample encode the same CDR3. The rearrangement joins TRBV6-6 to TRBJ2-5; D unclear. CDR1 is MNHNY and CDR2 is SVGAGI in the germline V gene (reference sequence). Trimming removed 0 bases from V and 5 bases from J, with 4 bases in between. The CDR3 is 12 amino acids. DNA of the CDR3: TGTGCCAGCAGTTACTCAGGGGAGACCCAGTACTTC. This codes for CASSYSGETQYF.

The chain links TRBV19 to TRBJ2-7; D may be TRBD2 (5 bases). Deletions cut 5 bases from V and 2 bases from J, with 16 bases between. The CDR3 is made up of 15 amino acids. The V gene's germline CDR1 is LNHDA and CDR2 SQIVND (reference sequence). The CDR3 bases are TGTGCCAGTAGTGACAAAGCGGCCGCCACCTACGAGCAGTACTTC. Translation: CASSDKAAATYEQYF.